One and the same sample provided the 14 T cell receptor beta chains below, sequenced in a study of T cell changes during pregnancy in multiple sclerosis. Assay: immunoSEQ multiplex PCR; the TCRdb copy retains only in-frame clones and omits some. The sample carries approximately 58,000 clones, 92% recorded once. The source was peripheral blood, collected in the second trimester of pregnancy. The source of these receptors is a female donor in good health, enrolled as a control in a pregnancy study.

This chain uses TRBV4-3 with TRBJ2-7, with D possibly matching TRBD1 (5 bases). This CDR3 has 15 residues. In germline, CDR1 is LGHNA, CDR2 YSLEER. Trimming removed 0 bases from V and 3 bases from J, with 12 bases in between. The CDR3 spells CASSQDSQANYEQYF. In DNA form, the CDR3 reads TGCGCCAGCAGCCAAGACTCACAGGCTAACTACGAGCAGTACTTC.

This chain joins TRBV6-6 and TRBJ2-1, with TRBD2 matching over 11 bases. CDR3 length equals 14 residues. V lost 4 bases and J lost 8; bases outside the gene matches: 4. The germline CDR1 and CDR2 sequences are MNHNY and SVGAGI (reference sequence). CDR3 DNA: TGTGCCAGCAGTTTTAGCGGGGGGGCCGATGAGCAGTTCTTC. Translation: CASSFSGGADEQFF.

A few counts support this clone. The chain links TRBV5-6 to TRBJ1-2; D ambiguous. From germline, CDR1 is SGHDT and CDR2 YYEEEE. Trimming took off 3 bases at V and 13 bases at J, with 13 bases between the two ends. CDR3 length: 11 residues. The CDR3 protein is CASSSDLWVTF. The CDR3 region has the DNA TGTGCCAGCAGCTCAGACTTGTGGGTCACCTTC.

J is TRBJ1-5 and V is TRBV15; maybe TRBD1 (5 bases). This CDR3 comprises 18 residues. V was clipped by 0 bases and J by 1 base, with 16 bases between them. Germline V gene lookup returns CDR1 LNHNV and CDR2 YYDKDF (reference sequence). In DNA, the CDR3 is TGTGCCACCAGCAGAGATAACAATTACGGGGGAAGCAATCAGCCCCAGCATTTT. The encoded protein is CATSRDNNYGGSNQPQHF.

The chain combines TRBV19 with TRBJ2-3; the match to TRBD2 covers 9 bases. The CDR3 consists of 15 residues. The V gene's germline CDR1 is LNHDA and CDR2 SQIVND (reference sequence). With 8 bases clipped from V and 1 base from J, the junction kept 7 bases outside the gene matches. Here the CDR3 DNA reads TGTGCCAGTGGATCCCGCGGGGGGGGCACAGATACGCAGTATTTT. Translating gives CASGSRGGGTDTQYF.

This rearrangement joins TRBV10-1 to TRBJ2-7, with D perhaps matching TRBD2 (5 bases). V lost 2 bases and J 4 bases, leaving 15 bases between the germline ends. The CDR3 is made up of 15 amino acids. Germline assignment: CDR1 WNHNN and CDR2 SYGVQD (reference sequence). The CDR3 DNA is TGCGCCAGCAGTGAGATCCGGGGAAAAGTGTACGAGCAGTACTTC. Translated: CASSEIRGKVYEQYF.

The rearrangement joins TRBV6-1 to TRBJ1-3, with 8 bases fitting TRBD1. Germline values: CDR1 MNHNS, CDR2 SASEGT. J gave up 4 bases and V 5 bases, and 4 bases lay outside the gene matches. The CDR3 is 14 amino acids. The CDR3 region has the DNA TGTGCCAGCAGTCTTACAGGGGGAGGAAACACCATATATTTT. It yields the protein CASSLTGGGNTIYF.

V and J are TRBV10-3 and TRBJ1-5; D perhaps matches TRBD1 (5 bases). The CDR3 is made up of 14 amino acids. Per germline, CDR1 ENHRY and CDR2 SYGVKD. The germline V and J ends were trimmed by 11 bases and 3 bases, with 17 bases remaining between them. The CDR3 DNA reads TGTGCCTCCACCCCCGGGGGAAACAATCAGCCCCAGCATTTT. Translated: CASTPGGNNQPQHF.

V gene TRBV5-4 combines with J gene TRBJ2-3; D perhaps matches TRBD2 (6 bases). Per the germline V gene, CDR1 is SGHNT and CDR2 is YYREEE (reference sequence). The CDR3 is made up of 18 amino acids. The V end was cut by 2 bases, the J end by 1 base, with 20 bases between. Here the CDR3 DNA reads TGTGCCAGCAGCTTTGACGGGAGAACGGGACCGCGCACAGATACGCAGTATTTT. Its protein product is CASSFDGRTGPRTDTQYF.

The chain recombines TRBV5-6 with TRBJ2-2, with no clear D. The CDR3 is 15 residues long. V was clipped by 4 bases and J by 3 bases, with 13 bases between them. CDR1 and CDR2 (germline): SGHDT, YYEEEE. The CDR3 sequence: CASSPPFQYTGELFF. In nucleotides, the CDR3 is TGTGCCAGCAGCCCACCATTCCAGTACACCGGGGAGCTGTTTTTT.

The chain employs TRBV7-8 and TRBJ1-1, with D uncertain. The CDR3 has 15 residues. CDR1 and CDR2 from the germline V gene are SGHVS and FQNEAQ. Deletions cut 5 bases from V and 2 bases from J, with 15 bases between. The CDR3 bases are TGTGCCAGCAGCCGAACCCAGGATTTAAACACTGAAGCTTTCTTT. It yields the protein CASSRTQDLNTEAFF. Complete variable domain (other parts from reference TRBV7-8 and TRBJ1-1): GAGVSQSPRYKVAKRGQDVALRCDPISGHVSLFWYQQALGQGPEFLTYFQNEAQLDKSGLPSDRFFAERPEGSVSTLKIQRTQQEDSAVYLCASSRTQDLNTEAFFGQGTRLTVV.

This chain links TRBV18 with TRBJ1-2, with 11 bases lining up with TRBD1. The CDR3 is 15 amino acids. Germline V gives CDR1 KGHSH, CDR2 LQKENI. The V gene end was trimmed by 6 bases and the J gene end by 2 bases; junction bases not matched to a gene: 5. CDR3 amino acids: CASSQGTGGNYGYTF. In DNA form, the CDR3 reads TGTGCCAGCTCGCAGGGGACAGGGGGAAACTATGGCTACACCTTC.

Here the CDR3 reads CASSSTADRAPRANYGYTF. The DNA for the CDR3 is TGTGCCAGCAGCTCTACCGCTGACAGGGCGCCAAGAGCTAACTATGGCTACACCTTC. This chain uses TRBV7-9 with TRBJ1-2; 7 nucleotides align to TRBD1. The V gene end was trimmed by 4 bases and the J gene end by 0 bases; junction bases not matched to a gene: 17. Looked up from germline, CDR1 is SEHNR and CDR2 is FQNEAQ (reference sequence). This CDR3 spans 19 amino acids.

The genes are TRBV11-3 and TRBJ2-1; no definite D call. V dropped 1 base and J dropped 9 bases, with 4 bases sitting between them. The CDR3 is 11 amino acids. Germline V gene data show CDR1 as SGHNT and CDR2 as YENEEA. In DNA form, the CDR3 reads TGTGCCAGCAGCTTAGGAGGTGAGCAGTTCTTC. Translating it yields CASSLGGEQFF.